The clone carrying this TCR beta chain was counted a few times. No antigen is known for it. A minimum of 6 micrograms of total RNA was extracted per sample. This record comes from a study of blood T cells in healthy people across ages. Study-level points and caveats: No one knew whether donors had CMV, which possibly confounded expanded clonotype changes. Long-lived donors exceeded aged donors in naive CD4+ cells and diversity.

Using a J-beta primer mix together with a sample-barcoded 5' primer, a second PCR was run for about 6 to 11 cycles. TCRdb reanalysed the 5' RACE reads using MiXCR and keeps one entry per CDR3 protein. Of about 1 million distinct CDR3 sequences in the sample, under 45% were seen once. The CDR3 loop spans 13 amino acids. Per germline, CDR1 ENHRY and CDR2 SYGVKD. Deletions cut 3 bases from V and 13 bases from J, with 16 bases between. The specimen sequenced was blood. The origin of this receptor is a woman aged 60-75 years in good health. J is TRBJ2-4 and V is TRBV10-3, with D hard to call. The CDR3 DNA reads TGTGCCATCAGTGATCGGCAGGCTGAGGAGCAGTACTTC. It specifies CAISDRQAEEQYF.